Following are 25 T cell receptor beta chains from one sample sequenced in a study of blood T cells in healthy people across ages. With a J-beta primer mix and a sample-barcoded 5' primer, a second PCR ran about 7 to 12 cycles. A single record per CDR3 protein comes from TCRdb applying MiXCR to the 5' RACE reads. The data show 700,000 to 850,000 distinct CDR3 sequences, with roughly 35% seen just once and 10% to 15% held by the top ten. The sample taken for sequencing was blood. Source of these receptors: a man younger than 30 in good health.

The chain has TRBV6-2 or TRBV6-3 and TRBJ2-3, with unresolved D. Germline CDR1 and CDR2: MNHEY and SVGEGT. The CDR3 spans 12 residues. Trimming shortened V by 7 bases and J by 2 bases, and 7 bases separated the two germline ends. For the CDR3, the DNA is TGTGCCAGCAATCAATTCACAGATACGCAGTATTTT. This sequence encodes CASNQFTDTQYF.

The chain employs TRBV12-3 or TRBV12-4 and TRBJ2-2; maybe TRBD1 (5 bases). Trimming took off 7 bases at V and 1 base at J, with 7 bases between the two ends. This CDR3 is 13 amino acids long. As DNA, the CDR3 is TGTGCCAGCATAAGGGGGAACACCGGGGAGCTGTTTTTT. Translating gives CASIRGNTGELFF.

CDR3 loop: CASSLEPSGGYGYTF. The CDR3 DNA reads as TGTGCCAGCAGTTTAGAGCCGAGTGGTGGGTATGGCTACACCTTC. This sequence joins TRBV27 and TRBJ1-2; D not certain. Germline values: CDR1 MNHEY, CDR2 SMNVEV (reference sequence). The V and J ends lost 2 bases and 5 bases respectively, with 15 bases between them. The length of the CDR3 is 15 residues.

The chain links TRBV5-1 to TRBJ2-2; 7 bases match TRBD1. The V gene end was trimmed by 0 bases and the J gene end by 3 bases; junction bases not matched to a gene: 8. Germline values: CDR1 SGHRS, CDR2 YFSETQ. This CDR3 region has 17 residues. As DNA, the CDR3 is TGCGCCAGCAGCTTGGCCCAGGACAGGTTTGACACCGGGGAGCTGTTTTTT. This gives the protein CASSLAQDRFDTGELFF. The full variable domain, its missing parts supplied by reference TRBV5-1 and TRBJ2-2, is KAGVTQTPRYLIKTRGQQVTLSCSPISGHRSVSWYQQTPGQGLQFLFEYFSETQRNKGNFPGRFSGRQFSNSRSEMNVSTLELGDSALYLCASSLAQDRFDTGELFFGEGSRLTVL.

This sequence joins TRBV6-2 or TRBV6-3 and TRBJ2-7, with 8 positions matching TRBD2. V shed 0 bases and J 7 bases; nucleotides not matched to a gene: 8. CDR1 is MNHEY, CDR2 SVGEGT, per germline. There are 15 residues in the CDR3. This CDR3 reads CASSYSQLADNEQYF. The CDR3, as DNA: TGTGCCAGCAGTTACTCCCAACTAGCGGACAATGAGCAGTACTTC.

The V gene is TRBV6-2 or TRBV6-3, the J gene TRBJ2-2; 10 bases match TRBD1. Germline CDR1 MNHEY, CDR2 SVGEGT. This CDR3 comprises 15 residues. The J segment lost 5 bases and the V segment lost 6 bases, leaving 6 bases of the junction unmatched. The CDR3 DNA sequence: TGTGCCAGCAGACACGGGACAGGGGAGACCGGGGAGCTGTTTTTT. Encoded protein: CASRHGTGETGELFF.

J is TRBJ2-2 and V is TRBV7-3; 15 nucleotides line up with TRBD2. The CDR3 totals 17 residues. The germline V gene has CDR1 SGHTA and CDR2 FQGTGA. The V gene end was trimmed by 5 bases and the J gene end by 6 bases; junction bases not matched to a gene: 7. The CDR3 is CASSRTSGGALAGELFF. CDR3 DNA: TGTGCCAGCAGCCGGACTAGCGGGGGGGCGTTAGCCGGGGAGCTGTTTTTT.

The chain is built from TRBV7-2 and TRBJ2-3; D is unresolved. The CDR3 has 14 residues. V gave up 1 base and J gave up 4 bases, with 9 bases separating them. CDR1 is SGHTA, CDR2 FQGNSA, per germline. The CDR3 nucleotides are TGTGCCAGCAGCTTAGTCGACCTCTCAGATACGCAGTATTTT. It translates to CASSLVDLSDTQYF.

J is TRBJ1-1 and V is TRBV6-5; possibly TRBD1 for D (5 bases). CDR3 length: 14 residues. The germline CDR1 and CDR2 sequences are MNHEY and SVGAGI. V dropped 10 bases and J dropped 0 bases, with 15 bases sitting between them. The CDR3 loop reads CATSLSGLNTEAFF. In DNA form, the CDR3 reads TGTGCCACCAGCCTCTCGGGGCTGAACACTGAAGCTTTCTTT.

Note on this clonotype: A single base separates this from a much larger clone, so it may be a read error. J is TRBJ2-7 and V is TRBV12-3 or TRBV12-4, with 7 nucleotides matching TRBD1. Germline trimming cut 6 bases from V and 0 bases from J; bases unmatched to any gene: 5. This CDR3 has 14 residues. CDR3: CASSSDRVSYEQYF. The DNA of the CDR3 is TGTGCCAGCAGCTCCGACAGGGTCTCCTACGAGCAGTACTTC.

About this clonotype: One base away lies a much larger clone, so this may be a sequencing read error. The V and J genes are TRBV20-1 and TRBJ2-3; a possible D gene is TRBD2 (6 bases). CDR3 size: 15 residues. Germline CDR1 and CDR2: DFQATT and SNEGSKA (reference sequence). CDR3: CSASPPTRVADMQYF. CDR3 in DNA: TGCAGTGCTAGCCCTCCGACTAGAGTCGCGGATATGCAGTATTTT.

This clonotype came up once. The chain recombines TRBV5-6 with TRBJ2-2; possible D gene TRBD1, 6 bases. The CDR3 consists of 14 residues. Germline V lookup: CDR1 SGHDT, CDR2 YYEEEE. The V end lost 5 bases, the J end lost 1 base, and 9 bases lay between the germline ends. CDR3 nucleotides: TGTGCCAGCAGGTGGGGGCGGAACACCGGGGAGCTGTTTTTT. Amino acids: CASRWGRNTGELFF.

Only a few counts were recorded for this clonotype. The chain links TRBV4-1 to TRBJ1-5; TRBD1 matches 8 bases. CDR1 is MGHRA, CDR2 YSYEKL, per germline. V lost 4 bases to trimming and J lost 3 bases; unmatched junction nucleotides: 5. The CDR3 consists of 15 residues. The CDR3 protein is CASSRLQGVNQPQHF. For the CDR3, the DNA is TGCGCCAGCAGCCGCTTACAGGGGGTCAATCAGCCCCAGCATTTT.

The chain couples TRBV11-3 to TRBJ2-1, with TRBD1 matching over 9 bases. Germline CDR1 and CDR2: SGHNT and YENEEA. The V and J ends lost 6 bases and 12 bases, in that order; junction bases with no gene match: 6. The CDR3 is 12 residues long. The CDR3 reads CASRRQGGAQFF. The CDR3 DNA sequence: TGTGCCAGCAGGAGACAGGGGGGAGCGCAGTTCTTC.

This clonotype was recorded many times. The chain recombines TRBV20-1 with TRBJ2-3, with 8 positions matching TRBD2. The CDR3 extends over 17 amino acids. CDR1 and CDR2 from the germline V gene are DFQATT and SNEGSKA (reference sequence). Trimming took 2 bases from V and 4 from J; bases not matched to a gene: 14. The CDR3 region has the DNA TGCAGTGCTAGAACGATAACCTCAGCGGGGGCCCCAGATACGCAGTATTTT. Translated: CSARTITSAGAPDTQYF.

This sequence joins TRBV20-1 and TRBJ1-1; 9 nucleotides align to TRBD1. This CDR3 has 14 residues. Germline loops: CDR1 DFQATT, CDR2 SNEGSKA (reference sequence). The trim removed 0 bases at V and 4 bases at J, leaving 3 bases unmatched. For the CDR3, the DNA is TGCAGTGCTAGAGAGGGGACAGGGATCACTGAAGCTTTCTTT. It yields the protein CSAREGTGITEAFF.

The CDR3 DNA reads TGTGCCACCAGCAGACTCCCGGGACAGGGGGCTGAGCCCCAGCATTTT. This codes for CATSRLPGQGAEPQHF. This chain joins TRBV15 and TRBJ1-5; 12 bases map to TRBD1. Germline assignment: CDR1 LNHNV and CDR2 YYDKDF (reference sequence). The CDR3 is 16 residues long. Trimming at V came to 2 bases and at J to 8 bases, leaving 7 bases not matched to a gene.

The genes are TRBV7-8 and TRBJ1-4, with 9 bases matching TRBD1. The CDR3 runs 16 residues. CDR1 and CDR2 (germline): SGHVS, FQNEAQ. With V trimmed by 5 bases and J by 7 bases, 11 bases remained unmatched. The CDR3 DNA reads TGTGCCAGCAGCCAGACTGCCGCGACAGGGGGTGAAAAACTGTTTTTT. The encoded protein is CASSQTAATGGEKLFF.

There are a few counts of this clonotype. V is TRBV7-8 and J is TRBJ1-2; D is undetermined. The CDR3 runs to 17 residues. V lost 5 bases and J 1 base, leaving 20 bases between the germline ends. Germline-derived CDR1 and CDR2 are SGHVS and FQNEAQ. The CDR3 reads CASSITRVAPINYGYTF. Written as DNA, the CDR3 is TGTGCCAGCAGCATTACTCGGGTCGCGCCGATTAACTATGGCTACACCTTC. The full variable domain, with the rest looked up from reference TRBV7-8 and TRBJ1-2, is GAGVSQSPRYKVAKRGQDVALRCDPISGHVSLFWYQQALGQGPEFLTYFQNEAQLDKSGLPSDRFFAERPEGSVSTLKIQRTQQEDSAVYLCASSITRVAPINYGYTFGSGTRLTVV.

This rearrangement joins TRBV20-1 to TRBJ1-5; weak D call: TRBD1 (5 bases). V lost 3 bases to trimming and J lost 6 bases, with 24 bases between them. Germline CDR1 reads DFQATT; CDR2 reads SNEGSKA (reference sequence). CDR3 size: 17 residues. CDR3 loop: CSASPLRGAGGSQPQHF. As DNA, the CDR3 is TGCAGTGCTAGCCCCCTTAGAGGGGCGGGAGGTAGTCAGCCCCAGCATTTT.

CDR3 coding DNA: TGCAGCGTTTTCCGATCAGACTGCTACGAGCAGTACTTC. It encodes CSVFRSDCYEQYF. The rearrangement links TRBV29-1 to TRBJ2-7; no reliable D call. V lost 5 bases and J lost 3, with 14 bases in between. The CDR3 has 13 amino acids. Germline loops: CDR1 SQVTM, CDR2 ANQGSEA.

This clonotype was counted a few times. The V call is TRBV2, the J call TRBJ2-5; D gene unclear. Trimming took 3 bases from V and 5 from J, leaving 7 bases between them. CDR1 and CDR2 from the germline V gene are SNHLY and FYNNEI. The CDR3 spans 12 residues. As DNA, the CDR3 is TGTGCCAGCAGTGAGGTAGCCGAGACCCAGTACTTC. Amino acids: CASSEVAETQYF.

This clonotype was recorded a few times. The chain is built from TRBV20-1 and TRBJ1-5, with D unclear. This CDR3 region has 13 residues. The germline V gene has CDR1 DFQATT and CDR2 SNEGSKA (reference sequence). V gave up 4 bases and J gave up 1 base, with 8 bases separating them. This CDR3 reads CSAKPQSNQPQHF. CDR3 sequence (DNA): TGCAGTGCTAAGCCCCAGAGCAATCAGCCCCAGCATTTT.

The V call is TRBV3-1, the J call TRBJ1-2; D may be TRBD1 (5 bases). The V end lost 0 bases, the J end lost 8 bases, and 7 bases lay between the germline ends. Per the germline V gene, CDR1 is LGHDT and CDR2 is YNNKEL (reference sequence). There are 12 residues in the CDR3. The CDR3 loop is CASSQERGGYTF. DNA for the CDR3: TGTGCCAGCAGCCAAGAGAGGGGCGGCTACACCTTC.

This clonotype appeared a single time. This rearrangement joins TRBV5-1 to TRBJ2-5, with D possibly being TRBD1 (5 bases). From germline, CDR1 is SGHRS and CDR2 YFSETQ. This CDR3 region has 15 residues. The ends were cut back, 5 bases at V and 0 bases at J, with 14 bases in the middle. CDR3 sequence: CASRLPAGYQETQYF. In nucleotides, the CDR3 is TGCGCCAGCAGGCTCCCGGCAGGGTACCAAGAGACCCAGTACTTC.